These 32 T cell receptor beta chains originate from one sample sequenced in a study of T-cell reconstitution after alpha-beta-depleted transplantation in children. A library of TCRbeta sequences, prepared with unique molecular identifiers, was generated. TCRdb independently ran MiXCR on the PCR reads; one entry per CDR3 protein. The data show 450,000 to 600,000 distinct CDR3 sequences, roughly a tenth seen once. The specimen comprised PBMCs, sampled before TCRalphabeta/CD19-depleted stem cell transplant. These receptors originate from a child aged 2-9 years with inherited bone marrow failure, due to receive a stem cell transplant.

This clonotype was detected many times. The chain has TRBV4-3 and TRBJ2-5; 7 nucleotides agree with TRBD2. The CDR3 covers 14 residues. Germline CDR1 LGHNA, CDR2 YSLEER. V shed 5 bases and J 5 bases; nucleotides not matched to a gene: 8. The CDR3 protein is CASSSTSGGETQYF. In DNA form, the CDR3 reads TGCGCCAGCAGCTCAACCTCCGGGGGGGAGACCCAGTACTTC.

This sequence joins TRBV11-2 and TRBJ2-1, with 7 bases lining up with TRBD2. The CDR3 covers 19 residues. Per germline, CDR1 SGHAT and CDR2 FQNNGV. V dropped 1 base and J dropped 0; count of bases not matched to a gene: 12. CDR3 amino acids: CASSLVVSGSESSYNEQFF. The DNA for the CDR3 is TGTGCCAGCAGCTTAGTTGTTAGCGGGTCTGAAAGCTCCTACAATGAGCAGTTCTTC.

The rearrangement uses TRBV7-9 and TRBJ1-3; the match to TRBD1 covers 7 bases. The CDR3 extends over 16 amino acids. Germline V gives CDR1 SEHNR, CDR2 FQNEAQ (reference sequence). Trimming cost V 4 bases and J 4 bases; bases outside gene matches: 10. The CDR3 coding sequence is TGTGCCAGCAGCTCACCCCAGACAGGGCACGGAAACACCATATATTTT. This encodes CASSSPQTGHGNTIYF.

This clonotype was seen ten or more times. This CDR3 is CASSVEKGPETQYF. The CDR3 DNA sequence: TGTGCCAGCAGCGTAGAAAAGGGACCAGAGACCCAGTACTTC. The rearrangement links TRBV9 to TRBJ2-5, with D possibly being TRBD1 or TRBD2 (5 bases each). V was shortened by 0 bases and J by 4 bases, with 10 bases between the two germline ends. Germline V gene lookup returns CDR1 SGDLS and CDR2 YYNGEE. The CDR3 totals 14 residues.

The chain recombines TRBV7-2 with TRBJ2-7; D is unresolved. Germline loops: CDR1 SGHTA, CDR2 FQGNSA. The CDR3 runs 12 residues. V was clipped by 5 bases and J by 5 bases, with 10 bases between them. This CDR3 reads CASSARPHEQYF. For the CDR3, the DNA is TGTGCCAGCAGCGCCCGGCCCCACGAGCAGTACTTC. Full variable domain (missing parts from reference TRBV7-2 and TRBJ2-7): GAGVSQSPSNKVTEKGKDVELRCDPISGHTALYWYRQSLGQGLEFLIYFQGNSAPDKSGLPSDRFSAERTGGSVSTLTIQRTQQEDSAVYLCASSARPHEQYFGPGTRLTVT.

This clonotype was counted ten times or more. The chain is built from TRBV6-5 and TRBJ2-7; a weak D match, TRBD2 (5 bases). CDR3 size: 16 residues. Germline CDR1 and CDR2: MNHEY and SVGAGI. Trimming shortened V by 0 bases and J by 0 bases, and 12 bases separated the two germline ends. The DNA for the CDR3 is TGTGCCAGCAGTTACTCGCCTTTAGAGGGCTCCTACGAGCAGTACTTC. Protein product: CASSYSPLEGSYEQYF.

The V gene is TRBV10-3, the J gene TRBJ2-7; 8 bases match TRBD2. From germline, CDR1 is ENHRY and CDR2 SYGVKD. Germline trimming cut 9 bases from V and 0 bases from J; bases unmatched to any gene: 7. This CDR3 is built from 14 residues. CDR3 protein: CAITSGDTSYEQYF. The CDR3 DNA is TGTGCCATAACTAGCGGCGATACCTCCTACGAGCAGTACTTC.

This clonotype was detected ten times or more. This chain connects TRBV5-1 to TRBJ2-1; TRBD2 might be the D (5 bases). Trimming removed 2 bases at V and 2 bases at J, with 14 bases between. This CDR3 has 16 amino acids. CDR1 and CDR2 from the germline V gene are SGHRS and YFSETQ. CDR3: CASSFSGQLTYNEQFF. CDR3 DNA sequence: TGCGCCAGCAGCTTCAGCGGCCAATTAACCTACAATGAGCAGTTCTTC.

This clonotype was seen ten or more times. The rearrangement joins TRBV12-3 or TRBV12-4 to TRBJ2-7, with a possible D match to TRBD1 (6 bases). Trimming took off 6 bases at V and 2 bases at J, with 11 bases between the two ends. This CDR3 is 13 amino acids long. CDR3 in amino acids: CASSFGTTYEQYF. CDR3 bases: TGTGCCAGCAGCTTCGGGACAACCTACGAGCAGTACTTC.

The table lists this clonotype with a few counts. CDR3 DNA sequence: TGCAGTGCTAGAGGAGGGAACGGTCAGCCCCAGCATTTT. Amino acids: CSARGGNGQPQHF. This chain joins TRBV20-1 and TRBJ1-5; D is ambiguous. The CDR3 is 13 amino acids. The germline V and J ends were trimmed by 1 base and 6 bases, with 10 bases remaining between them. Germline V lookup: CDR1 DFQATT, CDR2 SNEGSKA (reference sequence).

In its sample, this clonotype was seen a few times. V gene TRBV28 combines with J gene TRBJ2-1, with D possibly matching TRBD1 (6 bases). V lost 6 bases to trimming and J lost 6 bases, with 18 bases between them. This CDR3 comprises 15 residues. The germline CDR1 and CDR2 sequences are MDHEN and SYDVKM. CDR3 in DNA: TGTGCCAGCAGGCATGTAAGAACAGGGATCAATGAGCAGTTCTTC. Its protein product is CASRHVRTGINEQFF. Supplemented by reference TRBV28 and TRBJ2-1, the full variable domain reads DVKVTQSSRYLVKRTGEKVFLECVQDMDHENMFWYRQDPGLGLRLIYFSYDVKMKEKGDIPEGYSVSREKKERFSLILESASTNQTSMYLCASRHVRTGINEQFFGPGTRLTVL.

The chain carries TRBV28 and TRBJ1-2; D possibly corresponds to TRBD1 (6 bases). V lost 6 bases and J 3 bases, leaving 14 bases between the germline ends. The CDR3 extends over 14 amino acids. Germline loops: CDR1 MDHEN, CDR2 SYDVKM. Written as DNA, the CDR3 is TGTGCCAGCAGCCGCCGGGGGGCCGACTATGGCTACACCTTC. Translation gives CASSRRGADYGYTF.

This clonotype was seen at least ten times. This chain connects TRBV13 to TRBJ2-3; 9 bases are a match to TRBD2. This CDR3 spans 17 amino acids. V dropped 4 bases and J dropped 1; count of bases not matched to a gene: 9. Germline assignment: CDR1 PRHDT and CDR2 FYEKMQ (reference sequence). The CDR3 loop reads CASSSNRQREGTDTQYF. The CDR3 coding sequence is TGTGCCAGCAGCTCCAACCGTCAGCGGGAGGGCACAGATACGCAGTATTTT.

Note on this clonotype: This may arise from a read error, as a much more abundant clone is one base away. The chain joins TRBV4-3 to TRBJ1-1; TRBD1 matches 8 bases. Germline V gives CDR1 LGHNA, CDR2 YSLEER. The CDR3 totals 17 residues. CDR3 nucleotide sequence: TGCGCCAGCAGCCAAGATCGGGCCTACAGGGGGTACACTGACGCTTTCTTT. Its translation: CASSQDRAYRGYTDAFF.

Only a few counts were recorded for this clonotype. The chain has TRBV7-2 and TRBJ2-7, with D possibly TRBD2 on 5 matching bases. V shed 5 bases and J shed 7 bases, with 21 bases lying between them. Looked up from germline, CDR1 is SGHTA and CDR2 is FQGNSA. CDR3 size: 15 residues. The CDR3 DNA is TGTGCCAGCAGCCTTTCTAGCATTGGCGCTTTAGAGCAGTACTTC. Protein: CASSLSSIGALEQYF.

This clonotype has ten or more counts. The V gene is TRBV15, the J gene TRBJ2-7; a weak D match, TRBD1 (5 bases). V was pared by 4 bases and J by 4 bases, with 11 bases between. CDR3 length: 13 residues. Germline V gene sequence: CDR1 LNHNV, CDR2 YYDKDF (reference sequence). This CDR3 is CATSNLPGYEQYF. CDR3 in DNA: TGTGCCACCAGCAACCTCCCAGGGTACGAGCAGTACTTC.

In its sample, this clonotype was seen many times. This sequence joins TRBV10-3 and TRBJ2-5; perhaps D is TRBD1 or TRBD2 (5 bases each). V was cut by 0 bases and J by 5 bases, with 13 bases left in between. The CDR3 has 15 residues. Per germline, CDR1 ENHRY and CDR2 SYGVKD. The CDR3: CAISESLGDAETQYF. CDR3 DNA: TGTGCCATCAGTGAGTCCTTGGGGGATGCGGAGACCCAGTACTTC.

In its sample, this clonotype was seen many times. This chain uses TRBV6-6 with TRBJ2-7; TRBD1 might be the D (5 bases). Trimming took off 7 bases at V and 4 bases at J, with 14 bases between the two ends. The CDR3 has 13 amino acids. Germline V gives CDR1 MNHNY, CDR2 SVGAGI (reference sequence). The CDR3 loop reads CASISGHQYEQYF. CDR3 in DNA: TGTGCCAGCATATCAGGACACCAATACGAGCAGTACTTC.

This clonotype was detected ten times or more. The rearrangement links TRBV20-1 to TRBJ2-3; D remains unclear. This CDR3 comprises 13 residues. The V and J ends lost 0 bases and 7 bases respectively, with 11 bases between them. CDR1 and CDR2 (germline): DFQATT, SNEGSKA (reference sequence). The chain's CDR3 is CSARDTGRNTQYF. CDR3 in DNA: TGCAGTGCTAGAGATACTGGGCGGAATACGCAGTATTTT.

This clonotype was counted many times. The rearrangement uses TRBV6-5 and TRBJ1-1; no clear D. The V gene lost 2 bases and the J gene lost 2 bases, with 9 bases spanning the gap. Germline loops: CDR1 MNHEY, CDR2 SVGAGI. The CDR3 is made up of 14 amino acids. CDR3 amino acids: CASSYVGTNTEAFF. CDR3 bases: TGTGCCAGCAGTTACGTCGGAACCAACACTGAAGCTTTCTTT.

This clonotype was observed many times. The gene calls are TRBV14 and TRBJ2-3, with 14 bases identical to TRBD2. CDR1 is SGHDN and CDR2 is FVKESK in the germline V gene. There are 16 residues in the CDR3. The V and J ends lost 5 bases and 5 bases, in that order; junction bases with no gene match: 6. The chain's CDR3 is CASSYGLAGGEDTQYF. The CDR3 DNA follows: TGTGCCAGCAGCTACGGACTAGCGGGAGGCGAAGATACGCAGTATTTT. Full variable domain (missing parts from reference TRBV14 and TRBJ2-3): EAGVTQFPSHSVIEKGQTVTLRCDPISGHDNLYWYRRVMGKEIKFLLHFVKESKQDESGMPNNRFLAERTGGTYSTLKVQPAELEDSGVYFCASSYGLAGGEDTQYFGPGTRLTVL.

This clonotype was found many times. V gene TRBV9 combines with J gene TRBJ2-1; 7 nucleotides align to TRBD2. V was clipped by 2 bases and J by 3 bases; unmatched bases: 8. Germline assignment: CDR1 SGDLS and CDR2 YYNGEE. There are 16 residues in the CDR3. The CDR3 here is CASSVTGPSGYNEQFF. CDR3 nucleotide sequence: TGTGCCAGCAGCGTCACCGGGCCTAGCGGCTACAATGAGCAGTTCTTC. The full variable domain, with the rest looked up from reference TRBV9 and TRBJ2-1, is DSGVTQTPKHLITATGQRVTLRCSPRSGDLSVYWYQQSLDQGLQFLIQYYNGEERAKGNILERFSAQQFPDLHSELNLSSLELGDSALYFCASSVTGPSGYNEQFFGPGTRLTVL.

The chain combines TRBV7-2 with TRBJ2-5; D is possibly TRBD1 or TRBD2 (6 bases each). V lost 7 bases and J 3 bases, leaving 12 bases between the germline ends. The germline CDR1 and CDR2 sequences are SGHTA and FQGNSA. This CDR3 is 13 amino acids long. The DNA for the CDR3 is TGTGCCAGCACTCGAAGGGGGGAAGAGACCCAGTACTTC. Translated, it gives CASTRRGEETQYF.

This clonotype was counted ten times or more. The V gene is TRBV28, the J gene TRBJ2-6; D is perhaps TRBD2 (6 bases). Germline CDR1 reads MDHEN; CDR2 reads SYDVKM. V lost 3 bases and J 0 bases, leaving 18 bases between the germline ends. This CDR3 is 19 amino acids long. CDR3: CASSLEGEPHSSGANVLTF. CDR3 DNA sequence: TGTGCCAGCAGTTTGGAGGGAGAGCCCCACTCCTCTGGGGCCAACGTCCTGACTTTC.

This clonotype was counted many times. The CDR3 reads CASSPILGPNGELFF. As DNA, the CDR3 is TGTGCCAGCAGCCCAATACTAGGCCCCAACGGGGAGCTGTTTTTT. This rearrangement joins TRBV7-9 to TRBJ2-2, with D possibly TRBD2 on 5 matching bases. The V and J ends lost 5 bases and 7 bases respectively, with 17 bases between them. This CDR3 comprises 15 residues. Germline V CDR1 and CDR2: SEHNR, FQNEAQ (reference sequence). The full variable domain, rest sourced from reference TRBV7-9 and TRBJ2-2, is DTGVSQNPRHKITKRGQNVTFRCDPISEHNRLYWYRQTLGQGPEFLTYFQNEAQLEKSRLLSDRFSAERPKGSFSTLEIQRTEQGDSAMYLCASSPILGPNGELFFGEGSRLTVL.

In the case of this clonotype: This sequence may be a read error, since a much larger clone differs from it by one base. The V call is TRBV7-9, the J call TRBJ2-2; TRBD2 aligns across 7 bases. The CDR3 loop spans 16 amino acids. J was trimmed by 6 bases and V by 2 bases; bases with no gene match: 9. Germline CDR1 reads SEHNR; CDR2 reads FQNEAQ (reference sequence). CDR3 region: CASSLRAGSQAGELFF. CDR3 bases: TGTGCCAGCAGCTTACGAGCGGGAAGCCAAGCCGGGGAGCTGTTTTTT.

This clonotype was found many times. CDR3 protein: CSSTGRDTGELFF. The CDR3 nucleotides are TGCAGCTCAACAGGGCGGGACACCGGGGAGCTGTTTTTT. The chain links TRBV29-1 to TRBJ2-2; possible D gene TRBD1, 6 bases. Germline loops: CDR1 SQVTM, CDR2 ANQGSEA. Trimming left V 8 bases short and J 3 bases short, with 13 bases between. This CDR3 has 13 amino acids.

This clonotype was observed at least ten times. The chain recombines TRBV5-1 with TRBJ1-2; D is ambiguous. Trimming shortened V by 0 bases and J by 4 bases, and 16 bases separated the two germline ends. Germline CDR1 is SGHRS and CDR2 is YFSETQ. This CDR3 has 16 amino acids. The CDR3 sequence is CASSLAGPTPSYGYTF. The DNA for the CDR3 is TGCGCCAGCAGCTTGGCGGGCCCGACACCCTCCTATGGCTACACCTTC.

The chain combines TRBV12-3 or TRBV12-4 with TRBJ2-2, with TRBD1 matching 7 bases. The CDR3 spans 12 residues. V lost 11 bases to trimming and J lost 4 bases; unmatched junction nucleotides: 4. Here the CDR3 reads CAGQVSTGELFF. CDR3 coding DNA: TGTGCCGGACAGGTTAGCACCGGGGAGCTGTTTTTT.

As to this clonotype: Given a much more abundant clone one base away, this may be a read error. Given the absence of the conserved phenylalanine or tryptophan at the CDR3 end, a read error is likely. The rearrangement joins TRBV25-1 to TRBJ2-2, with TRBD2 as a possible D gene (5 bases). This CDR3 has 16 amino acids. CDR1 is MGHDK and CDR2 is SYGVNS in the germline V gene. Trimming pared 1 base from V and 2 bases from J, leaving 11 bases between. The DNA for the CDR3 is TGTGCCAGCAGTGAATTAAGGGAGTTTAACACCGGGGAGCTGTTTTCT. Translating gives CASSELREFNTGELFS.

This clonotype was seen at least ten times. This chain links TRBV4-3 with TRBJ2-1; 8 bases line up with TRBD2. V lost 0 bases and J lost 3; bases outside the gene matches: 7. The CDR3 contains 17 residues. Looked up from germline, CDR1 is LGHNA and CDR2 is YSLEER. This CDR3 reads CASSQDLAGGNYNEQFF. In DNA form, the CDR3 reads TGCGCCAGCAGCCAAGATCTGGCGGGAGGAAACTACAATGAGCAGTTCTTC.

This clonotype was recorded many times. The V and J genes are TRBV4-3 and TRBJ1-5; D remains ambiguous. The germline V and J ends were trimmed by 1 base and 5 bases, with 18 bases remaining between them. Per the germline V gene, CDR1 is LGHNA and CDR2 is YSLEER. The CDR3 loop spans 17 amino acids. CDR3 in amino acids: CASSQGMGSDGDQPQHF. The DNA of the CDR3 is TGCGCCAGCAGCCAAGGTATGGGCTCAGACGGAGATCAGCCCCAGCATTTT.